The clone carrying this TCR beta chain was detected only a few times. Method: immunoSEQ multiplex PCR; TCRdb's copy keeps in-frame clones and lacks some. The sample shows over 45,000 clones, around 92% of them seen only once. The sample originates from a study of T cell changes during pregnancy in multiple sclerosis. Trimming took off 4 bases at V and 1 base at J, with 8 bases between the two ends. CDR3 length equals 13 residues. Germline V lookup: CDR1 LNHDA, CDR2 SQIVND (reference sequence). The V gene is TRBV19, the J gene TRBJ2-7, with D possibly being TRBD1 (6 bases). Specimen: CD4+ T cells from peripheral blood mononuclear cells, collected in the second trimester of pregnancy. The receptor's source is a female donor with multiple sclerosis, enrolled in a pregnancy study. CDR3 DNA: TGTGCCAGTAGTAGGGACAAATCCTACGAGCAGTACTTC. It is translated as CASSRDKSYEQYF.